This TCR beta chain was retrieved from a study of vaccination and CD4 T cells after COVID-19. Overall study context: Post-vaccination specimens were collected at a median of approximately 66 days following dose two (range 14 to 241). Study results and caveats: Median reactive clonotypes, those recognizing SARS-CoV-2, rose from about 20 to 38, not significantly.

Turning to this clonotype: Its target is unknown.

The assay that was used to sequence DNA from cultured CD4+ T cells was the Oncomine TCR Beta short-read assay. TCRdb recomputed calls from the PCR reads with MiXCR, one row per CDR3 protein. The sample holds 7,500 to 10,000 distinct CDR3 sequences, roughly two thirds seen once. The treatment is: roughly 10-day PBMC culture with coronavirus spike peptide pools or control peptides (ViraFEST assay). Cultures of PBMCs, a few million per well, were set up with approximately 9.6 IU/ml IL-2 and around 9.8 ug/ml peptide pools. This sequence was found in a human donor who had recovered from COVID-19. Sequences were obtained from CD4+ T cells from blood, cultured in vitro.

The CDR3 is CATSREAGSGNTIYF. CDR3 in DNA: TGTGCCACCAGCAGAGAGGCAGGGTCTGGAAACACCATATATTTT. The chain carries TRBV15 and TRBJ1-3; tentatively, D is TRBD1 (5 bases). The CDR3 extends over 15 amino acids. V dropped 0 bases and J dropped 1 base, with 7 bases sitting between them. Germline loops: CDR1 LNHNV, CDR2 YYDKDF (reference sequence).